The 22 T cell receptor beta chains presented below share a single source sample, sequenced in a study of shared clonotypes between healthy human individuals. The table came from immunoSEQ multiplex PCR; TCRdb's copy has only in-frame clones and leaves some out. Among 450,000 or so clones, more than 70% were seen once, and the ten largest hold around 12%. Sequenced: PBMCs. These receptors were obtained from a woman aged 40-49 years in good health. Some clones in this sample may be carry-over from other donors' samples.

This sequence joins TRBV7-7 and TRBJ2-7; no clear D. Germline values: CDR1 SSHAT, CDR2 FNYEAQ (reference sequence). Trimming left V 1 base short and J 4 bases short, with 11 bases between. The CDR3 spans 14 residues. DNA of the CDR3: TGTGCCAGCAGCTTAGGACAAGCCTTTTACGAGCAGTACTTC. Its translation is CASSLGQAFYEQYF.

Concerning this clone itself: Other DNA sequences in the sample encode the same CDR3. The J gene is TRBJ2-7, the V gene TRBV20-1; D gene ambiguous. This CDR3 has 11 amino acids. Trimming stripped 3 bases from V and 3 bases from J, with 6 bases between. Germline V lookup: CDR1 DFQATT, CDR2 SNEGSKA (reference sequence). The CDR3 loop reads CSAREDYEQYF. In DNA, the CDR3 is TGCAGTGCTAGGGAAGACTACGAGCAGTACTTC.

Worth noting for this clone: A much larger clone is a single base away; this may be a read error. The chain uses TRBV6-5 and TRBJ1-2, with unresolved D. The V end lost 2 bases, the J end lost 6 bases, and 13 bases lay between the germline ends. Germline V lookup: CDR1 MNHEY, CDR2 SVGAGI. The CDR3 totals 14 residues. The CDR3 DNA reads TGTGCCAGCAGTTACGGCAGTCGGAGCCATGGCTACACCTTC. Its translation is CASSYGSRSHGYTF.

The V call is TRBV14, the J call TRBJ2-7; a possible D gene is TRBD1 (6 bases). The CDR3 contains 17 residues. CDR1 is SGHDN, CDR2 FVKESK, per germline. Deletions cut 0 bases from V and 6 bases from J, with 21 bases between. The CDR3, as DNA: TGTGCCAGCAGCCAAGACTGGGGACGGGACATTATCGGCGAGCAGTACTTC. This sequence encodes CASSQDWGRDIIGEQYF.

The chain carries TRBV7-6 and TRBJ2-1; no clear D gene. V lost 1 base, J lost 9 bases, and 4 bases lay in between. CDR1 is SGHVS, CDR2 FNYEAQ, per germline. CDR3 length equals 11 residues. The CDR3 coding sequence is TGTGCCAGCAGCTTAGGCGGTGAGCAGTTCTTC. Translation gives CASSLGGEQFF.

This chain links TRBV6-5 with TRBJ2-7; possibly TRBD1 or TRBD2 for D (6 bases each). The ends were cut back, 2 bases at V and 3 bases at J, with 11 bases in the middle. Germline CDR1 reads MNHEY; CDR2 reads SVGAGI. The length of the CDR3 is 14 residues. The CDR3 nucleotides read TGTGCCAGCAGTTACCGGAGGGGGTACTACGAGCAGTACTTC. Translation gives CASSYRRGYYEQYF.

This clone showed up just once. The chain recombines TRBV6-1 with TRBJ2-2; D call uncertain. V was clipped by 2 bases and J by 0 bases, with 10 bases between them. Per the germline V gene, CDR1 is MNHNS and CDR2 is SASEGT. CDR3 size: 16 residues. CDR3 sequence (DNA): TGTGCCAGCAGTGAAATCCCCGTCCCGAACACCGGGGAGCTGTTTTTT. Translating gives CASSEIPVPNTGELFF.

The table lists this clone with a count of one. Distinct nucleotide sequences in the sample also encode this CDR3. The rearrangement links TRBV29-1 to TRBJ2-7; TRBD2 matches 7 bases. The CDR3 runs to 14 residues. J gave up 0 bases and V 1 base, and 3 bases lay outside the gene matches. Germline V lookup: CDR1 SQVTM, CDR2 ANQGSEA. In DNA, the CDR3 is TGCAGCGTTGAAGCTAGCGGTAGCTCCTACGAGCAGTACTTC. It specifies CSVEASGSSYEQYF.

The chain is built from TRBV5-1 and TRBJ1-1; a possible D gene is TRBD1 (6 bases). Germline V lookup: CDR1 SGHRS, CDR2 YFSETQ. V was pared by 0 bases and J by 4 bases, with 13 bases between. The CDR3 totals 15 residues. The CDR3 sequence is CASSLDGGRVTEAFF. CDR3 DNA sequence: TGCGCCAGCAGCTTGGATGGGGGCAGGGTCACTGAAGCTTTCTTT.

CDR3 residues: CASSFTAGAGETQYF. The DNA for the CDR3 is TGTGCCAGCAGTTTCACAGCGGGAGCGGGAGAGACCCAGTACTTC. This sequence joins TRBV28 and TRBJ2-5; the match to TRBD2 covers 8 bases. In germline, CDR1 is MDHEN, CDR2 SYDVKM. This CDR3 has 15 residues. Losses at the gene ends were 3 bases for V and 4 bases for J; bases not matched to a gene: 7. The full variable domain, completed using reference TRBV28 and TRBJ2-5, is DVKVTQSSRYLVKRTGEKVFLECVQDMDHENMFWYRQDPGLGLRLIYFSYDVKMKEKGDIPEGYSVSREKKERFSLILESASTNQTSMYLCASSFTAGAGETQYFGPGTRLLVL.

In regard to this clone: This specimen includes other DNA sequences encoding the same CDR3. This sequence joins TRBV5-8 and TRBJ2-1; tentative D call: TRBD1 (6 bases). The germline V gene has CDR1 SGHTS and CDR2 YDEGEE. The CDR3 is 15 amino acids. V was pared by 0 bases and J by 1 base, with 8 bases between. CDR3 region: CASSLAQGSYNEQFF. CDR3 in DNA: TGTGCCAGCAGCTTGGCCCAGGGGTCCTACAATGAGCAGTTCTTC.

The chain has TRBV12-1 and TRBJ2-7; TRBD2, the D gene given by the table, was not confirmed from the DNA. TRBV12-1 counts as a pseudogene. The CDR3 sequence is 20 residues long. The CDR3 reads CASSFKPPGLPSLCLYEQYF. DNA of the CDR3: TGTGCCAGCAGCTTTAAACCTCCGGGACTCCCTTCCCTGTGCCTCTACGAGCAGTACTTC.

In its sample, this clone was seen a few times. J is TRBJ1-4 and V is TRBV28, with TRBD1 matching 9 bases. The CDR3 extends over 12 amino acids. Germline CDR1 MDHEN, CDR2 SYDVKM. V lost 8 bases, J lost 5 bases, and 0 bases stayed unmatched. As DNA, the CDR3 is TGTGCCAGCGGGACAGGGAATGAAAAACTGTTTTTT. It is translated as CASGTGNEKLFF.

V and J are TRBV7-2 and TRBJ2-5, with 10 bases that match TRBD2. The CDR3 loop spans 14 amino acids. With V trimmed by 0 bases and J by 9 bases, 4 bases remained unmatched. The germline V gene encodes CDR1 SGHTA and CDR2 FQGNSA. CDR3 nucleotide sequence: TGTGCCAGCAGCTTAGCCATAGCGGGGGGTCCCCAGTACTTC. Encoded protein: CASSLAIAGGPQYF.

Worth noting for this clone: Since a much larger clone is just one base distant, this may be a read error. The gene calls are TRBV5-1 and TRBJ2-7; a possible D gene is TRBD2 (5 bases). Germline V lookup: CDR1 SGHRS, CDR2 YFSETQ. This CDR3 is built from 14 residues. The CDR3 nucleotides are TGCGCCAGCAGCCCCGACAACTTAGACTACGAGCGGTACTTC. As protein: CASSPDNLDYERYF.

The rearrangement uses TRBV5-1 and TRBJ2-5; 8 nucleotides line up with TRBD2. The germline gives CDR1 SGHRS, CDR2 YFSETQ. J lost 4 bases, V lost 0 bases, and 2 bases had no gene match. This CDR3 contains 14 residues. The DNA for the CDR3 is TGCGCCAGCAGCTTGGTCGGGGGGGTAGAGACCCAGTACTTC. Protein sequence: CASSLVGGVETQYF.

The chain joins TRBV5-4 to TRBJ2-6; D possibly corresponds to TRBD1 (6 bases). Trimming stripped 1 base from V and 9 bases from J, with 14 bases between. There are 15 residues in the CDR3. Germline CDR1 is SGHNT and CDR2 is YYREEE (reference sequence). The CDR3, as DNA: TGTGCCAGCAGCTTGTTTGGACAGCGCGTCAACGTCCTGACTTTC. Its protein is CASSLFGQRVNVLTF.

This clone was detected many times. The rearrangement uses TRBV7-9 and TRBJ2-1, with 10 bases identical to TRBD1. Germline assignment: CDR1 SEHNR and CDR2 FQNEAQ (reference sequence). CDR3 length: 16 amino acids. J lost 4 bases, V lost 5 bases, and 8 bases had no gene match. The CDR3 DNA reads as TGTGCCAGCAGCGGCGACCGGGACAGGGGATACAATGAGCAGTTCTTC. It codes for CASSGDRDRGYNEQFF.

V gene TRBV19 combines with J gene TRBJ1-4, with 7 bases fitting TRBD1. V lost 5 bases to trimming and J lost 5 bases; unmatched junction nucleotides: 5. Germline V CDR1 and CDR2: LNHDA, SQIVND (reference sequence). The CDR3 is 14 amino acids. The CDR3 protein is CASSHRDSNEKLFF. In DNA, the CDR3 is TGTGCCAGTAGTCACCGGGACAGCAATGAAAAACTGTTTTTT. The full variable domain, its missing parts supplied by reference TRBV19 and TRBJ1-4, is DGGITQSPKYLFRKEGQNVTLSCEQNLNHDAMYWYRQDPGQGLRLIYYSQIVNDFQKGDIAEGYSVSREKKESFPLTVTSAQKNPTAFYLCASSHRDSNEKLFFGSGTQLSVL.

The chain carries TRBV28 and TRBJ2-7; TRBD2 is a possible D gene (7 bases). V dropped 6 bases and J dropped 0 bases, with 9 bases sitting between them. Germline CDR1 and CDR2: MDHEN and SYDVKM. CDR3 length equals 13 residues. In nucleotides, the CDR3 is TGTGCCAGCAGCGGGGGGCACTCCTACGAGCAGTACTTC. Its protein product is CASSGGHSYEQYF.

A remark on this clone: A far larger clone is a single base away, which makes a read error likely. The rearrangement links TRBV7-2 to TRBJ2-7, with unresolved D. From germline, CDR1 is SGHTA and CDR2 FQGNSA. This CDR3 has 12 amino acids. CDR3 coding DNA: TGTGCCGGCAGCTTAGTTGGTTACGAGCAGTACTTC. It yields the protein CAGSLVGYEQYF. Full variable domain (outside the CDR3, taken from reference TRBV7-2 and TRBJ2-7): GAGVSQSPSNKVTEKGKDVELRCDPISGHTALYWYRQSLGQGLEFLIYFQGNSAPDKSGLPSDRFSAERTGGSVSTLTIQRTQQEDSAVYLCAGSLVGYEQYFGPGTRLTVT.

This chain connects TRBV6-6 to TRBJ1-2; 12 bases map to TRBD1. The V and J ends lost 6 bases and 8 bases, in that order; junction bases with no gene match: 10. Germline lookup yields CDR1 MNHNY and CDR2 SVGAGI (reference sequence). This CDR3 has 15 amino acids. The CDR3 reads CASRSRDRGQGGYTF. For the CDR3, the DNA is TGTGCCAGCAGATCAAGGGACAGGGGGCAAGGAGGCTACACCTTC.